This T cell receptor beta chain was sequenced for a study of T-cell reconstitution after alpha-beta-depleted transplantation in children. Findings of the study overall: After transplant, at about two months, alpha-beta T cells were reportedly derived from several hundred expanded graft clones.

Preparation of the TCRbeta library was carried out with unique molecular identifiers. From the PCR reads, TCRdb called clonotypes with MiXCR, one entry per CDR3 protein. The sample includes 900,000 or so distinct CDR3 sequences, 16% of them seen just once. This CDR3 is built from 17 residues. The V gene's germline CDR1 is MGHRA and CDR2 YSYEKL. V gave up 3 bases and J gave up 2 bases, with 16 bases separating them. This clonotype was picked up a small number of times. The antigen remains unidentified. Material: PBMCs, mostly from graft donor cells, obtained 360 days after TCRalphabeta/CD19-depleted stem cell transplant. This receptor was obtained from a male patient aged 10-17 years who had a stem cell transplant for acute lymphoblastic leukemia, so the T cells may come from the graft donor. The V and J genes are TRBV4-1 and TRBJ2-2; maybe TRBD2 (6 bases). The CDR3 coding sequence is TGCGCCAGCAGCCACTTACTAGCTTCTGACAACACCGGGGAGCTGTTTTTT. This codes for CASSHLLASDNTGELFF.